The present TCR beta chain was sequenced within a study of T cells in Graves' hyperthyroidism and ophthalmopathy. Researchers amplified the TCR beta CDR3 regions from RNA transcripts. HTBI primers drove first-round RT-PCR of the TCR CDR3. TCRdb analysed the multiplex PCR reads with MiXCR anew, one entry per CDR3 protein. This sample has more than 500,000 distinct CDR3 sequences, with roughly 14% found just once. V was trimmed by 5 bases and J by 8 bases, leaving 12 bases between them. Germline V gene lookup returns CDR1 LNHDA and CDR2 SQIVND (reference sequence). There are 12 residues in the CDR3. This clonotype was seen repeatedly, ten times or more. Cells are PBMCs isolated from about 10 ml of fresh blood.

The sequenced sample was blood. The chain links TRBV19 to TRBJ1-1; D is possibly TRBD1 (5 bases). The receptor's source is a woman aged 40 to 55 with Graves' ophthalmopathy. DNA of the CDR3: TGTGCCAGTAGTCAACAGGAACCCGAAGCTTTCTTT. This sequence encodes CASSQQEPEAFF.